These 9 T cell receptor beta chains were all obtained from the same sample, sequenced in a study of shared clonotypes between healthy human individuals. Assay: immunoSEQ multiplex PCR; the TCRdb copy retains only in-frame clones and omits some. The profile shows under 2,500,000 clones, approximately 94% of them singletons. The sample comprised naive CD4+ T cells sorted from blood. The subset: CD45RA+ positively selected. The origin of the receptors is a man between 18 and 29 years old in good health.

In DNA, the CDR3 is TGTGCCAGCGGTATAGGAGGTAGTGGGGCCAACGTCCTGACTTTC. Translated: CASGIGGSGANVLTF. V gene TRBV7-9 combines with J gene TRBJ2-6; a weak D match, TRBD2 (5 bases). Trimming pared 8 bases from V and 3 bases from J, leaving 14 bases between. Germline assignment: CDR1 SEHNR and CDR2 FQNEAQ (reference sequence). This CDR3 is 15 amino acids long.

The V gene is TRBV9, the J gene TRBJ1-2; D gene ambiguous. V lost 3 bases and J 8 bases, leaving 11 bases between the germline ends. The length of the CDR3 is 12 residues. Germline V gives CDR1 SGDLS, CDR2 YYNGEE. The CDR3 protein is CASSEGRSGYTF. The CDR3 region has the DNA TGTGCCAGCAGCGAGGGCAGGAGCGGCTACACCTTC.

A remark on this clone: Other nucleotide sequences from this sample produce the same CDR3. The CDR3 spells CASSLGRNQPQHF. DNA of the CDR3: TGCGCCAGCAGCTTGGGGCGGAATCAGCCCCAGCATTTT. V and J are TRBV5-1 and TRBJ1-5; D uncertain. Germline values: CDR1 SGHRS, CDR2 YFSETQ. Trimming took off 0 bases at V and 4 bases at J, with 5 bases between the two ends. The CDR3 totals 13 residues.

The V and J genes are TRBV7-3 and TRBJ1-2; D gene ambiguous. The CDR3 covers 14 residues. The V and J ends lost 6 bases and 4 bases respectively, with 15 bases between them. The germline V gene encodes CDR1 SGHTA and CDR2 FQGTGA. The CDR3 sequence: CASSEQPGSYGYTF. The CDR3 coding sequence is TGTGCCAGCAGTGAACAACCGGGGTCCTATGGCTACACCTTC.

This clone was seen only once. The chain couples TRBV6-4 to TRBJ1-2; D is uncertain. With 6 bases removed from V and 4 bases from J, the gap between germline ends came to 21 bases. Germline V CDR1 and CDR2: MRHNA, SNTAGT. This CDR3 is built from 16 residues. In DNA, the CDR3 is TGTGCCAGCAGACCATGGTCGGACCCCGACACCTATGGCTACACCTTC. Translation: CASRPWSDPDTYGYTF.

V and J are TRBV2 and TRBJ1-5; tentatively, D is TRBD1 (5 bases). V was clipped by 6 bases and J by 6 bases, with 15 bases between them. The CDR3 totals 14 residues. The germline V gene encodes CDR1 SNHLY and CDR2 FYNNEI. CDR3 protein: CASRALGGLQPQHF. The CDR3 DNA reads TGTGCCAGCAGGGCTCTTGGGGGTCTTCAGCCCCAGCATTTT.

The CDR3 nucleotides are TGTGCCAGCAGCTTTCGGTTCTTTGGCCGAGCCAAAAACATTCAGTACTTC. It encodes CASSFRFFGRAKNIQYF. The chain employs TRBV11-2 and TRBJ2-4; no clear D. Trimming left V 3 bases short and J 0 bases short, with 15 bases between. The CDR3 totals 17 residues. Looked up from germline, CDR1 is SGHAT and CDR2 is FQNNGV.

This clone came up once. The V call is TRBV14, the J call TRBJ2-7; D is undetermined. V lost 2 bases and J 3 bases, leaving 11 bases between the germline ends. Germline CDR1 SGHDN, CDR2 FVKESK. The CDR3 loop spans 14 amino acids. This chain's CDR3 is CASSQLWGSYEQYF. CDR3 DNA: TGTGCCAGCAGCCAACTTTGGGGAAGCTACGAGCAGTACTTC.

The rearrangement joins TRBV30 to TRBJ2-5; the match to TRBD2 covers 9 bases. Per germline, CDR1 GTSNPN and CDR2 SVGIG (reference sequence). This CDR3 comprises 16 residues. The V and J ends lost 8 bases and 4 bases, in that order; junction bases with no gene match: 17. The CDR3 nucleotides are TGTGCCCAAGGATCGGCGGGAGGGACCTTCGTAGAGACCCAGTACTTC. It translates to CAQGSAGGTFVETQYF.